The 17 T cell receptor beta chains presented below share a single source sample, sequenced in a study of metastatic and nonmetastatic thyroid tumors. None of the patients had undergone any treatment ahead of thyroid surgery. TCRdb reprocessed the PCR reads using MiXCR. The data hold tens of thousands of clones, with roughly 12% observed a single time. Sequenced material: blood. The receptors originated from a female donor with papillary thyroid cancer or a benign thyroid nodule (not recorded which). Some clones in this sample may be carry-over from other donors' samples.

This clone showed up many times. CDR3 in amino acids: CASSRLRDRVTEAFF. CDR3 nucleotide sequence: TGCGCCAGCTCCAGACTCCGGGACAGGGTAACTGAAGCTTTCTTT. The V call is TRBV10-2, the J call TRBJ1-1; TRBD1 matches 9 bases. The CDR3 contains 15 residues. Germline V gives CDR1 WSHSY, CDR2 SAAADI. V lost 8 bases, J lost 5 bases, and 12 bases stayed unmatched.

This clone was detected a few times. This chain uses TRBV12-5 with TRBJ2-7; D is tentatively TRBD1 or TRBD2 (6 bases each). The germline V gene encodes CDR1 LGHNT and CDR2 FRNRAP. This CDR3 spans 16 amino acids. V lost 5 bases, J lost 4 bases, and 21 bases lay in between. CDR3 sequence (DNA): TGTGCTAGTGGTACCTTCTGGTGGGGGGCGGGGTACGAGCAGTACTTC. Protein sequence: CASGTFWWGAGYEQYF.

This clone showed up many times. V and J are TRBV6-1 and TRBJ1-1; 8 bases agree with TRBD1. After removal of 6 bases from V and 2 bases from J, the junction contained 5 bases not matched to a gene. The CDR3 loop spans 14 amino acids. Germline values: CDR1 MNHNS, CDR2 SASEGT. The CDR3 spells CASRSTGVNTEAFF. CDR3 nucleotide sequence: TGTGCCAGCAGATCGACAGGGGTAAACACTGAAGCTTTCTTT.

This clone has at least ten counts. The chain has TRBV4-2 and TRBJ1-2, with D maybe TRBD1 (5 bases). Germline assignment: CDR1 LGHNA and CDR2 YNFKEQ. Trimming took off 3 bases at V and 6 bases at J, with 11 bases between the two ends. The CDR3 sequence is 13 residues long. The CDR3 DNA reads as TGTGCCAGCAGCCACCTGGGGCAGGATGGCTACACCTTC. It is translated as CASSHLGQDGYTF.

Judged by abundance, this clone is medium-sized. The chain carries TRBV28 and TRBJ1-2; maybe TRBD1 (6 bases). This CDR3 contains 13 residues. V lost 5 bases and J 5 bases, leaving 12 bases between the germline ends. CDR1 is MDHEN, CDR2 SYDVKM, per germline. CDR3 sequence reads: CASSQGLAYGYTF. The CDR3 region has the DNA TGTGCCAGCAGTCAGGGGTTGGCATATGGCTACACCTTC.

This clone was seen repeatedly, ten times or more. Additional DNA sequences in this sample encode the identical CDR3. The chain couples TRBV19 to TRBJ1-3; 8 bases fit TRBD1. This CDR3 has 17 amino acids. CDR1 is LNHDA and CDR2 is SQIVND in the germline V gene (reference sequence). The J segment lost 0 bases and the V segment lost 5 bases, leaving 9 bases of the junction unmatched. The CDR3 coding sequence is TGTGCCAGTAGTGGAAAGACAGGGGATAACTCTGGAAACACCATATATTTT. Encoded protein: CASSGKTGDNSGNTIYF.

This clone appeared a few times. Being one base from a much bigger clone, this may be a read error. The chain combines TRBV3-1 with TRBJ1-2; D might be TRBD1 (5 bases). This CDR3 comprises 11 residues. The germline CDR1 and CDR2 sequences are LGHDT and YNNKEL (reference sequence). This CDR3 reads CVSLGGGDYTF. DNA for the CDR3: TGTGTCTCCCTCGGGGGGGGAGACTACACCTTC. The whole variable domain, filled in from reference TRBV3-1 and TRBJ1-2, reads DTAVSQTPKYLVTQMGNDKSIKCEQNLGHDTMYWYKQDSKKFLKIMFSYNNKELIINETVPNRFSPKSPDKAHLNLHINSLELGDSAVYFCVSLGGGDYTFGSGTRLTVV.

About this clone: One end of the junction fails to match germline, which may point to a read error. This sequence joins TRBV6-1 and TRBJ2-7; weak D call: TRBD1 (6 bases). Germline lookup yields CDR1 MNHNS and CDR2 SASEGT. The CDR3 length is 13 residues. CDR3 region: CASSSGTLGEQYF. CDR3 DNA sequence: TGCGCCAGCAGCTCCGGGACATTGGGCGAGCAGTACTTC.

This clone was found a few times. The CDR3 DNA is TGTGCCAGTAGTAGACAGAACACCGGGGAGCTGTTTTTT. Translating it yields CASSRQNTGELFF. The chain carries TRBV19 and TRBJ2-2; D gene uncertain. This CDR3 region has 13 residues. V lost 4 bases and J lost 1, with 4 bases in between. CDR1 is LNHDA, CDR2 SQIVND, per germline (reference sequence).

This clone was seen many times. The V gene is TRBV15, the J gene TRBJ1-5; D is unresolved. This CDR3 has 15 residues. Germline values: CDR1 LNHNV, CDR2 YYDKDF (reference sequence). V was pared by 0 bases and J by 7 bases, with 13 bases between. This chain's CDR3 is CATSRDPGGGQPQHF. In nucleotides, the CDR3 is TGTGCCACCAGCAGAGATCCGGGAGGAGGACAGCCCCAGCATTTT.

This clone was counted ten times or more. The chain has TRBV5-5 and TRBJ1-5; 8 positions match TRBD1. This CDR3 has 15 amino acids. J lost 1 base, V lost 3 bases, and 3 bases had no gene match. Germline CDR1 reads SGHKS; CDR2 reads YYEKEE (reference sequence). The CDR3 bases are TGTGCCAGCAGCTGGACAGGGAACAGCAATCAGCCCCAGCATTTT. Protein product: CASSWTGNSNQPQHF.

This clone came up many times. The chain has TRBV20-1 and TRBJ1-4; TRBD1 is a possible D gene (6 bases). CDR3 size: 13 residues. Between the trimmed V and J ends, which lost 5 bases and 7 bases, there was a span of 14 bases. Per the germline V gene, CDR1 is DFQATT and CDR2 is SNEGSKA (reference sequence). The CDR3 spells CSASRRGGEKLFF. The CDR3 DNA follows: TGCAGTGCTTCCCGAAGGGGGGGTGAAAAACTGTTTTTT.

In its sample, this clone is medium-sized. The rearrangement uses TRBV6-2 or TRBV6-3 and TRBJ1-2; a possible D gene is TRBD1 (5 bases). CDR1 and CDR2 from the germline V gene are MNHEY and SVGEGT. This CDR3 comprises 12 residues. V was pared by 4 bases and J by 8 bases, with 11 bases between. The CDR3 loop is CASSSRARGYTF. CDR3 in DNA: TGTGCCAGCAGTTCCAGGGCGCGGGGCTACACCTTC.

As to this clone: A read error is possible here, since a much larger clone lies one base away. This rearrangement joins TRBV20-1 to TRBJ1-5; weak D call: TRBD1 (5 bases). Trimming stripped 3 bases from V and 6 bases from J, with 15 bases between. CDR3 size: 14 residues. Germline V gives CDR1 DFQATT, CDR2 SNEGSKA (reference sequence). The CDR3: CSASNEVQGQPQHF. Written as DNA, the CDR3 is TGCAGTGCTAGTAACGAGGTGCAGGGTCAGCCCCAGCATTTT.

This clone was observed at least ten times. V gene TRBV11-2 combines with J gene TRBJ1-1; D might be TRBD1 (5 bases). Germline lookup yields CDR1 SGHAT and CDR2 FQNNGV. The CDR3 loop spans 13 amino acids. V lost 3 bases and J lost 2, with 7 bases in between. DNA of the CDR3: TGTGCCAGCAGCTTTCAGGGTAACACTGAAGCTTTCTTT. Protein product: CASSFQGNTEAFF.

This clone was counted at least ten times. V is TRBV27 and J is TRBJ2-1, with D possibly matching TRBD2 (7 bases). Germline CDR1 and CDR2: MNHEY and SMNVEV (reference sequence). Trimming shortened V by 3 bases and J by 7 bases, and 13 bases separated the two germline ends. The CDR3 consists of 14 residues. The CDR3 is CASSFGGADNEQFF. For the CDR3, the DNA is TGTGCCAGCAGTTTTGGGGGGGCGGATAATGAGCAGTTCTTC.

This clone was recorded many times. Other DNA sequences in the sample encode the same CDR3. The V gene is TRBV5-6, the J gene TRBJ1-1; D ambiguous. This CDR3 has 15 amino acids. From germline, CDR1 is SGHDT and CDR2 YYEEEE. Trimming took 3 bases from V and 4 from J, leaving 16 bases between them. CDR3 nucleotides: TGTGCCAGCAGCTCCCCGAATTGGTACGTCACTGAAGCTTTCTTT. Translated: CASSSPNWYVTEAFF.